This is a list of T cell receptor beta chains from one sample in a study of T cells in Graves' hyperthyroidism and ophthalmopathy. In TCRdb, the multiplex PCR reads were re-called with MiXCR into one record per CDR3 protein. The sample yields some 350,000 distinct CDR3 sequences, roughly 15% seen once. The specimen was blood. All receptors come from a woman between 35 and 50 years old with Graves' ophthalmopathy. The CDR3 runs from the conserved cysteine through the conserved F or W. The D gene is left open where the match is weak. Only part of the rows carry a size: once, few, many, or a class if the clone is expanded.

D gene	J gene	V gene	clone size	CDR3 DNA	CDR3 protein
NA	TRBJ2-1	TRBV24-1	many	TGTGCCACCAGCCGAGATGCACTTAAAAATGAGCAGTTCTTC	CATSRDALKNEQFF
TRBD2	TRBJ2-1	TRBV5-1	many	TGCGCCAGCAGCTTGGCGGTAGCGGGAGGTACCTACAATGAGCAGTTCTTC	CASSLAVAGGTYNEQFF
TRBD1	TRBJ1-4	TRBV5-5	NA	TGTGCCAGCAGCTTGGGGGACAGGGGGCGCCTTGAAAAACTGTTTTTT	CASSLGDRGRLEKLFF
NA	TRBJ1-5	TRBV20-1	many	TGCAGTGCTAGCCAGGGGACGGTGAGCAATCAGCCCCAGCATTTT	CSASQGTVSNQPQHF
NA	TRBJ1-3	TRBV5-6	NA	TGTGCCAGCAGCCTAAGAAGTGCAGGGAAGGGAAACACCATATATTTT	CASSLRSAGKGNTIYF
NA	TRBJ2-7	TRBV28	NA	TGTGCCAGCAGTCAACTTACCGGGAGACTCTCCTACGAGCAGTACTTC	CASSQLTGRLSYEQYF
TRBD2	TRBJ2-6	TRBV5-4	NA	TGTGCCAGCAGCAGAACCGGGACTACTGGGGCCAACGTCCTGACTTTC	CASSRTGTTGANVLTF
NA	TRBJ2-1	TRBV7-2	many	TGTGCCAGCAGCTTAGTCGGATCCGAGCAGTTCTTC	CASSLVGSEQFF
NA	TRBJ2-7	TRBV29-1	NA	TGCAGCGTTGAAGATCGGGCGAACTCCTACGAGCAGTACTTC	CSVEDRANSYEQYF
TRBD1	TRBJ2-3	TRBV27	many	TGTGCCAGCAGTCCGCTTAAGTACCCCCGGGACAGCGACCGTAGCACAGATACGCAGTATTTT	CASSPLKYPRDSDRSTDTQYF
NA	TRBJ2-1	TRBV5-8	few	TGTGCCAGCAGCTCGGGACTCCTAAGGTCCTACAATGAGCAGTTCTTC	CASSSGLLRSYNEQFF
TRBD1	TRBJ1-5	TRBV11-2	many	TGTGCCAGCAGCGCCGGGACAGCCAGCAATCAGCCCCAGCATTTT	CASSAGTASNQPQHF
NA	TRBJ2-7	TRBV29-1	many	TGCAGCGTTGAAGATCCTGGACTTTCCTACGAGCAGTACTTC	CSVEDPGLSYEQYF
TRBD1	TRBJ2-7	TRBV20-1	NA	TGCAGTGCTCAGACAACAGGGGAAAGCTCCTACGAGCAGTACTTC	CSAQTTGESSYEQYF
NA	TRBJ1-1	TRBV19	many	TGTGCCAGTAGTATTCTGGACCGAGACACTGAAGCTTTCTTT	CASSILDRDTEAFF
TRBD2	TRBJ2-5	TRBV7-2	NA	TGTGCCAGCACCGACGGGACTAGCGGGAGGGGGGAGACCCAGTACTTC	CASTDGTSGRGETQYF
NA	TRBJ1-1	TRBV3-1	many	TGTGCCAGCAGCCAACGATGGACTGAAGCTTTCTTT	CASSQRWTEAFF
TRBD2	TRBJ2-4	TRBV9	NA	TGTGCCAGCAGCGATACGGGGGGGAATGACATTCAGTACTTC	CASSDTGGNDIQYF
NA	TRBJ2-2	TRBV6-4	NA	TGTGCCAGCAGTCCCCTCTCGGCAGGGGACACCGGGGAGCTGTTTTTT	CASSPLSAGDTGELFF
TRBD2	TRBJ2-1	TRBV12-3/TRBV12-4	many	TGTGCCAGCAGACTAGCGGGAGGGCATTATGAGCAGTTCTTC	CASRLAGGHYEQFF
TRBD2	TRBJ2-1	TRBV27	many	TGTGCCAGCAGTGGGGGACTAGCGGGAGGAGTTGAGCAGTTCTTC	CASSGGLAGGVEQFF
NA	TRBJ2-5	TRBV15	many	TGTGCCACCAGCAGAGGTTTTGCGGACCAAGAGACCCAGTACTTC	CATSRGFADQETQYF
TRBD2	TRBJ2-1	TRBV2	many	TGTGCCAGCAGTGAACAACTAGCGGGAAACAATGAGCAGTTCTTC	CASSEQLAGNNEQFF
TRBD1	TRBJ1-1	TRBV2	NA	TGTGCCAGCAGTGATAGGGGGACAGGGGGGGAAATTGAAGCTTTCTTT	CASSDRGTGGEIEAFF
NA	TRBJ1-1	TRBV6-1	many	TGTGCCAGCAGTGAGGTAGGGACCGTCAGGGTATGGAGCACTGAAGCTTTCTTT	CASSEVGTVRVWSTEAFF
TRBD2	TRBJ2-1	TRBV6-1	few	TGTGCCAGCAACCTCCCTAGCGGTACCTACAATGAGCAGTTCTTC	CASNLPSGTYNEQFF
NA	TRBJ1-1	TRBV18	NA	TGTGCCAGCTCACCACCGAGTGATAGGGGTAGGACTGAAGCTTTCTTT	CASSPPSDRGRTEAFF
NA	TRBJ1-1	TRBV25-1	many	TGTGCCAGCAGTGAACCCGCCATGGGGACTGAAGCTTTCTTT	CASSEPAMGTEAFF
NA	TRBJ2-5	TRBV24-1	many	TGTGCCACCAGTGATTCCTCGGAGACCCAGTACTTC	CATSDSSETQYF
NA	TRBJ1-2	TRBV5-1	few	TGCGCCAGCAGCTTGGACAGGGTATCTGGTGGCTACACCTTC	CASSLDRVSGGYTF
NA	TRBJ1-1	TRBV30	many	TGTGCCTGGCAGCAGAACACTGAAGCTTTCTTT	CAWQQNTEAFF
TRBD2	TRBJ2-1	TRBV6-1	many	TGTGCCAGCAGTGGAACTAGCGGGATTTTGAATGAGCAGTTCTTC	CASSGTSGILNEQFF
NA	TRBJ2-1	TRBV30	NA	TGTGCCTGGAGTTTACCCAGGGGCCCCTACAATGAGCAGTTCTTC	CAWSLPRGPYNEQFF
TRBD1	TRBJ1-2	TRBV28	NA	TGTGCCAGCAGTTTCAGGGGGTTCTATGGCTACACCTTC	CASSFRGFYGYTF
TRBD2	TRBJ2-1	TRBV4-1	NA	TGCGCCAGCAGCCTGAACCCTACGCGGGAGGGCAATGAGCAGTTCTTC	CASSLNPTREGNEQFF
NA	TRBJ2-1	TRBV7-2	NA	TGTGCCAGCAGCACGTTTGTTTACAATGAGCAGTTCTTC	CASSTFVYNEQFF
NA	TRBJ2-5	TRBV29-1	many	TGCAGCGTTGCCCGAGAGACCCAGTACTTC	CSVARETQYF
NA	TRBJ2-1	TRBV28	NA	TGTGCCAGCAGCCGTATGCCTGGCGCGGGACATGAGCAGTTCTTC	CASSRMPGAGHEQFF
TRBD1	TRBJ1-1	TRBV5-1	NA	TGCGCCAGCAGCTTGGGGGACAGGGGGGGGACTGAAGCTTTCTTT	CASSLGDRGGTEAFF
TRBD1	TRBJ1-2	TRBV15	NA	TGTGCCACCAGCAGACTTCAGGGGGAAAGTAGCTACACCTTC	CATSRLQGESSYTF
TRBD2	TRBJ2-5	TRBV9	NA	TGTGCCAGCAGCGAGGGACTAGCGGGTCTCCAAGAGACCCAGTACTTC	CASSEGLAGLQETQYF
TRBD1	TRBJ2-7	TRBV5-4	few	TGTGCCAGCAGCTTACCAGGGGGCGCGGGAACTTACGAGCAGTACTTC	CASSLPGGAGTYEQYF
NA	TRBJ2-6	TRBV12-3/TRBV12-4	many	TGTGCCAGCAGTATATCTGGGGCCAACGTCCTGACTTTC	CASSISGANVLTF
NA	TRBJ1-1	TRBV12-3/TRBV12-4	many	TGTGCCAGCAACCCGAACACTGAAGCTTTCTTT	CASNPNTEAFF
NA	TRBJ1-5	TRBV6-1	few	TGTGCCAGCAAACCGGGACATCTCTCTCCCCAGCATTTT	CASKPGHLSPQHF
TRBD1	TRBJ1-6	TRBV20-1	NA	TGCGGTGCTAGAGGGGGACAGGGGTATGGTTCACCCCTCCACTTT	CGARGGQGYGSPLHF
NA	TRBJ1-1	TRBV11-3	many	TGTGCCAGCAGCAGAGACGGAGCTATGAACACTGAAGCTTTCTTT	CASSRDGAMNTEAFF
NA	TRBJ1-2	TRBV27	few	TGTGCCAGCAGTTTATCGGGCACCTGGCGTTATGGCTACACCTTC	CASSLSGTWRYGYTF
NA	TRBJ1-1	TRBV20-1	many	TGCAGTGCTAGAGATTTACGACACTCGAACACTGAAGCTTTCTTT	CSARDLRHSNTEAFF
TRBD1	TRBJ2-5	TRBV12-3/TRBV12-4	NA	TGTGCCAGCAGTCTCGGGACAGGGGGCGCGAGGGAGACCCAGTACTTC	CASSLGTGGARETQYF
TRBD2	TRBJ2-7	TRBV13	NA	TGTGCCAGCAGCAAGGGACTAGCGGGAGTTTTTTCCTACGAGCAGTACTTC	CASSKGLAGVFSYEQYF
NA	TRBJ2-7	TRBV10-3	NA	TGTGCCATCAGCCCCCGAGACAGGAGCCGGGAGCAGTACTTC	CAISPRDRSREQYF
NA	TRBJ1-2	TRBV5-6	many	TGTGCCAGCAGCGTCAGGGTTTATGGCTACACCTTC	CASSVRVYGYTF